The T cell receptor beta chain described here comes from a study of T-cell memory formation after mild COVID-19. In the study overall: Clustering of TCRs was largely donor specific. Overall study findings and caveats: While clones contracting from day 15 to 85 were balanced between CD4 and CD8, later expanders leaned CD4+.

After removal of 4 bases from V and 0 bases from J, the junction contained 3 bases not matched to a gene. The CDR3 sequence is 16 residues long. The germline V gene encodes CDR1 SGHRS and CDR2 YFSETQ. This clonotype was counted between two and nine times. As yet, its antigen is unknown. TCRdb fed the 5' RACE reads into MiXCR, producing one record per CDR3 protein. The repertoire holds about 430,000 distinct CDR3 sequences, with about 20% as singletons. The receptor comes from a man between 18 and 35 years old who had mild COVID-19 (a few samples of this study predate the infection). Cell type and time point are not known. Material: PBMCs or a T cell subset sorted from them (not recorded which). This chain uses TRBV5-1 with TRBJ2-1, with 11 bases fitting TRBD1. The CDR3 sequence is CASSPGTGGSYNEQFF. In DNA form, the CDR3 reads TGCGCCAGCAGCCCCGGGACAGGGGGCTCCTACAATGAGCAGTTCTTC. Based on the CDR3 plus reference TRBV5-1 and TRBJ2-1, the full variable domain is KAGVTQTPRYLIKTRGQQVTLSCSPISGHRSVSWYQQTPGQGLQFLFEYFSETQRNKGNFPGRFSGRQFSNSRSEMNVSTLELGDSALYLCASSPGTGGSYNEQFFGPGTRLTVL.